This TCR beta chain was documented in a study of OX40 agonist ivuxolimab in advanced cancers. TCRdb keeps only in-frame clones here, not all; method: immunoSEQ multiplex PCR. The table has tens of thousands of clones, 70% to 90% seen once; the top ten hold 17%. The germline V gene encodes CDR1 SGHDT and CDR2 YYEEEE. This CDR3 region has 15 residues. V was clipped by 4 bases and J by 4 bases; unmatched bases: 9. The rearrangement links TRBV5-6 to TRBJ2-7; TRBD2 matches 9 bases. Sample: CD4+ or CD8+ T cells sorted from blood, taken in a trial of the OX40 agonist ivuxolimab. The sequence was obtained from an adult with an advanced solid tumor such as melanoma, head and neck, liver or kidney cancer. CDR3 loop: CASSLLAGIWYEQYF. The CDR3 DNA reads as TGTGCCAGCAGCCTGCTAGCGGGAATCTGGTACGAGCAGTACTTC. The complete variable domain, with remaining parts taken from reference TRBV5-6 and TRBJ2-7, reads DAGVTQSPTHLIKTRGQQVTLRCSPKSGHDTVSWYQQALGQGPQFIFQYYEEEERQRGNFPDRFSGHQFPNYSSELNVNALLLGDSALYLCASSLLAGIWYEQYFGPGTRLTVT.